This T cell receptor (beta chain) was profiled in a study of tumor-infiltrating lymphocytes in localized non-small cell lung cancer. Overall study context: Some samples were collected after neoadjuvant chemotherapy; smokers, never-smokers and several histologies were included. Whole-study findings and limits: Tumors had more T cell infiltration than uninvolved lung, per TCRbeta sequencing and CD3 counts. Only some patients had TCR sequencing, depending on available tissue.

The CDR3 runs 13 residues. Germline lookup yields CDR1 SEHNR and CDR2 FQNEAQ (reference sequence). Trimming shortened V by 5 bases and J by 4 bases, and 9 bases separated the two germline ends. Profiled with immunoSEQ multiplex PCR; TCRdb holds only in-frame clones, not every one. The data contain 9,000 to 9,500 clones, 65% to 85% of them singletons. Points on this clone: Antigen unknown.

The sequence was obtained from a human donor with non-small cell lung cancer. The sequencing sample was made of uninvolved lung tissue not adjacent to the tumor. The chain links TRBV7-9 to TRBJ1-5, with a weak D call TRBD1 (5 bases). Here the CDR3 reads CASSLGTNQPQHF. The DNA of the CDR3 is TGTGCCAGCAGCCTCGGGACGAATCAGCCCCAGCATTTT.